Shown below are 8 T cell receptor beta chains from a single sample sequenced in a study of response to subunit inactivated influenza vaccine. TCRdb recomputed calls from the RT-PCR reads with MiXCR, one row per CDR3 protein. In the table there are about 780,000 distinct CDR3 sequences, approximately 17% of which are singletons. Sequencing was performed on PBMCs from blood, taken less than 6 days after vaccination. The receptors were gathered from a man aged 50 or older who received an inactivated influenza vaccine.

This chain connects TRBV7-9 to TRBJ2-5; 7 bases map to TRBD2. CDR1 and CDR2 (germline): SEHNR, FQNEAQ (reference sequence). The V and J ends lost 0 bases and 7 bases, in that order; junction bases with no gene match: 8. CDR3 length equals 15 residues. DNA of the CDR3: TGTGCCAGCAGCTTAGCGGGAGGGAGACCCGGGACCCAGTACTTC. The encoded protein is CASSLAGGRPGTQYF. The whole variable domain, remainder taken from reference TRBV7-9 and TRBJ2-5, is DTGVSQNPRHKITKRGQNVTFRCDPISEHNRLYWYRQTLGQGPEFLTYFQNEAQLEKSRLLSDRFSAERPKGSFSTLEIQRTEQGDSAMYLCASSLAGGRPGTQYFGPGTRLLVL.

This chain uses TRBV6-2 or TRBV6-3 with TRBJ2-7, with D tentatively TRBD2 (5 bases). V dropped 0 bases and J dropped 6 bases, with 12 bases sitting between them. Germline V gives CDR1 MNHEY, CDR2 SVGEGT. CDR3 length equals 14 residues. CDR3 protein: CASSYSGGVGEQYF. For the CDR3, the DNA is TGTGCCAGCAGTTACTCTGGAGGTGTCGGCGAGCAGTACTTC.

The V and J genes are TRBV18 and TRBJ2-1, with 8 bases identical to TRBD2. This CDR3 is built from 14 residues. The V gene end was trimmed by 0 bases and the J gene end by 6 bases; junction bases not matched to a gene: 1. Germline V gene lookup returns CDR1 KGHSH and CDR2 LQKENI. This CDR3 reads CASSPPLAGNEQFF. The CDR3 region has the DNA TGTGCCAGCTCACCACCCCTAGCGGGCAATGAGCAGTTCTTC.

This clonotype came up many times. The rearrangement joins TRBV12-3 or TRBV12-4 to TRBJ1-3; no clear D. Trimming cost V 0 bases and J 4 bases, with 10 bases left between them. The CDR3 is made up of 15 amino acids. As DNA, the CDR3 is TGTGCCAGCAGTTTAGCGTCCCCATGGGGAAACACCATATATTTT. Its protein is CASSLASPWGNTIYF.

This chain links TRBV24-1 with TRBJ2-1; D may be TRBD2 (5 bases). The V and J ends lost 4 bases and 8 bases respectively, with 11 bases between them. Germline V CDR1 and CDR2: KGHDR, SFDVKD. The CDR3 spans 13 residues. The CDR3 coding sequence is TGTGCCACCAGTGACCCGGGGTTCGATGAGCAGTTCTTC. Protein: CATSDPGFDEQFF.

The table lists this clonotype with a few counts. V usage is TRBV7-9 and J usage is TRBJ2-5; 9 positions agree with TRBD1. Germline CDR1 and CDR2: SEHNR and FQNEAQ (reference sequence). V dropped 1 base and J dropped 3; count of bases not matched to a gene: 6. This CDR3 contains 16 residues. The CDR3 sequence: CASSLVRTGVKETQYF. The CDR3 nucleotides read TGTGCCAGCAGCTTAGTTCGGACAGGGGTTAAAGAGACCCAGTACTTC.

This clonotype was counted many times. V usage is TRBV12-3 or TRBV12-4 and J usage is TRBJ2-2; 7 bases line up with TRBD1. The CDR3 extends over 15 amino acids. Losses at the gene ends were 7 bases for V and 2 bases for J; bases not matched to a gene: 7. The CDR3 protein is CASTQGTANTGELFF. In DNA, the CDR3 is TGTGCCAGCACCCAGGGGACAGCAAACACCGGGGAGCTGTTTTTT.

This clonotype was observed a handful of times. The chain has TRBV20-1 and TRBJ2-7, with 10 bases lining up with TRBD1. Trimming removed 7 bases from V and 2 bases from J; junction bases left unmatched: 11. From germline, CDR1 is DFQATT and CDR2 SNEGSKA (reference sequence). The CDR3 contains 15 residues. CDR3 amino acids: CSVNRRGQGTYEQYF. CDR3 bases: TGCAGTGTCAATCGTCGGGGACAGGGGACCTACGAGCAGTACTTC.